The clone carrying this T cell receptor beta chain has only a few counts. This sample is drawn from a study of blood T cells in healthy people across ages. The CDR3 has 14 amino acids. V was pared by 4 bases and J by 2 bases, with 12 bases between. Germline V CDR1 and CDR2: SGHRS, YFSETQ. Then a second PCR, running roughly 6 to 11 cycles, was carried out with a sample-barcoded 5' primer and a J-beta primer mix. A single record per CDR3 protein comes from TCRdb applying MiXCR to the 5' RACE reads. Here the sample spans about a million distinct CDR3 sequences, more than 30% being singletons. The sample was blood. The chain links TRBV5-1 to TRBJ2-5, with TRBD1 as a possible D gene (5 bases). This sequence was found in a man aged 18 to 30 in good health. The CDR3 DNA reads TGCGCCAGCAGCCCCGGACACATTCAAGAGACCCAGTACTTC. Amino acid sequence: CASSPGHIQETQYF.